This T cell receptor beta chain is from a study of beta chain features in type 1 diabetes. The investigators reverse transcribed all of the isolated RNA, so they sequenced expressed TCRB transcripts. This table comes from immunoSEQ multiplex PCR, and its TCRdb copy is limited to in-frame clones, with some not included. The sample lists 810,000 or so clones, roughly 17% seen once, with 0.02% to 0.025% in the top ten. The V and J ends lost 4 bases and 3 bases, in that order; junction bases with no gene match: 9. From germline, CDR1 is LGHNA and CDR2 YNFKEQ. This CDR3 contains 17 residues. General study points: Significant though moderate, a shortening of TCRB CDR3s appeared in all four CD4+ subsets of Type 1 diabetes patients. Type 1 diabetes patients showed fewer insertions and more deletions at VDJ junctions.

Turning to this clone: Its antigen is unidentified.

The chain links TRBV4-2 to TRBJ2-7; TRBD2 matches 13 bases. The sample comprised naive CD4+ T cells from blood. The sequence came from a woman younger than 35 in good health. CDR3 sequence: CASSPLGRTSGSYEQYF. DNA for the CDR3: TGTGCCAGCAGCCCGCTTGGACGGACTAGCGGGAGCTACGAGCAGTACTTC.